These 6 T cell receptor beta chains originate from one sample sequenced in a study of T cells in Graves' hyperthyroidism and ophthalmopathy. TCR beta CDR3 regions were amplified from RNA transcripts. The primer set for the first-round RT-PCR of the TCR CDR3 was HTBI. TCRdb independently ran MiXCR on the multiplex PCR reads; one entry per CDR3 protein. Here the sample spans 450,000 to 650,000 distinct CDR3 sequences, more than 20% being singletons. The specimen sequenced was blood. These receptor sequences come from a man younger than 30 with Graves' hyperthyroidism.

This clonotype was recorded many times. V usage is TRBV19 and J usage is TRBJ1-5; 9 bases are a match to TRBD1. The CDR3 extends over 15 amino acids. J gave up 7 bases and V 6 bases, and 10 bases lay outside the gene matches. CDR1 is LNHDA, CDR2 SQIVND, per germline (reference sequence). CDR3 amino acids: CASSPTGGWGQPQHF. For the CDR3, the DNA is TGTGCCAGTAGCCCTACAGGGGGCTGGGGGCAGCCCCAGCATTTT.

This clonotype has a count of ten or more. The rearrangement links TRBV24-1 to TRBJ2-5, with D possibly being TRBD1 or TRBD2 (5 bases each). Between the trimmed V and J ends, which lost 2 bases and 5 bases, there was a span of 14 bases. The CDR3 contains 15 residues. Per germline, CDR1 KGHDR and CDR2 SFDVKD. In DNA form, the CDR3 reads TGTGCCACCAGTGATTCCGGAGAGGGACGGGAGACCCAGTACTTC. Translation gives CATSDSGEGRETQYF.

The CDR3 is CASSSRLAEYQETQYF. The CDR3 DNA reads as TGTGCCAGCAGCTCTCGACTAGCGGAGTACCAAGAGACCCAGTACTTC. The V and J genes are TRBV11-2 and TRBJ2-5; 9 bases are a match to TRBD2. CDR1 is SGHAT, CDR2 FQNNGV, per germline. Trimming cost V 4 bases and J 0 bases; bases outside gene matches: 6. The CDR3 runs to 16 residues.

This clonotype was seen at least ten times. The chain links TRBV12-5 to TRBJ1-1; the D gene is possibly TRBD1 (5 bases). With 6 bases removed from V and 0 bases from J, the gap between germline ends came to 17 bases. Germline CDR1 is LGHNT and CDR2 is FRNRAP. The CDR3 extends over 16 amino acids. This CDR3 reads CASGPIGGTLNTEAFF. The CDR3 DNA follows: TGTGCTAGTGGGCCCATTGGGGGAACACTGAACACTGAAGCTTTCTTT.

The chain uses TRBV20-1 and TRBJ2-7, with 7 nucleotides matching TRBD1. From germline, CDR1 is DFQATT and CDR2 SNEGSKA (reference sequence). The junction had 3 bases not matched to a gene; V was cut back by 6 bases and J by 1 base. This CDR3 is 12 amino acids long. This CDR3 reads CSAWTGSYEQYF. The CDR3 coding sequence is TGCAGTGCCTGGACAGGTTCCTACGAGCAGTACTTC.

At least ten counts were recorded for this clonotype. For the CDR3, the DNA is TGTGCCACCAGCAGAGCGAGGGAGTGTCAGCCCCAGCATTTT. Protein: CATSRARECQPQHF. The rearrangement joins TRBV15 to TRBJ1-5; no clear D. The CDR3 is made up of 14 amino acids. V was cut by 1 base and J by 6 bases, with 10 bases left in between. Germline V gene data show CDR1 as LNHNV and CDR2 as YYDKDF (reference sequence).